The 30 T cell receptor beta chains below come from one sample, sequenced in a study of response to subunit inactivated influenza vaccine. TCRdb passed the RT-PCR reads through MiXCR, listing each CDR3 protein once. The data hold approximately 520,000 distinct CDR3 sequences, with roughly 27% observed a single time. Sequencing was performed on CD4+ T cells sorted from PBMCs, taken more than 4 days after vaccination. The receptors here all came from a man aged 50 or older who received an inactivated influenza vaccine.

The V gene is TRBV5-1, the J gene TRBJ1-1, with D unclear. This CDR3 region has 17 residues. V was pared by 4 bases and J by 0 bases, with 19 bases between. Germline CDR1 reads SGHRS; CDR2 reads YFSETQ. The CDR3 coding sequence is TGCGCCAGCAGCCCAGGTGGTCCCCTGGGGATGAACACTGAAGCTTTCTTT. This codes for CASSPGGPLGMNTEAFF.

The chain links TRBV11-2 to TRBJ1-5; 7 bases are shared with TRBD1. The CDR3 has 15 amino acids. The V segment lost 1 base and the J segment 3 bases; nucleotides outside the gene matches: 3. The germline gives CDR1 SGHAT, CDR2 FQNNGV. The CDR3 sequence is CASSLGQGYNQPQHF. CDR3 bases: TGTGCCAGCAGCTTAGGACAGGGATACAATCAGCCCCAGCATTTT.

V is TRBV5-1 and J is TRBJ2-5; D perhaps matches TRBD1 (5 bases). Germline V CDR1 and CDR2: SGHRS, YFSETQ. This CDR3 has 15 amino acids. The V and J ends lost 0 bases and 1 base respectively, with 10 bases between them. The CDR3 nucleotides are TGCGCCAGCAGCTTGGGGGCCGACAGCCAAGAGACCCAGTACTTC. Its protein product is CASSLGADSQETQYF. Full variable domain (outside the CDR3, taken from reference TRBV5-1 and TRBJ2-5): KAGVTQTPRYLIKTRGQQVTLSCSPISGHRSVSWYQQTPGQGLQFLFEYFSETQRNKGNFPGRFSGRQFSNSRSEMNVSTLELGDSALYLCASSLGADSQETQYFGPGTRLLVL.

This clonotype was picked up a small number of times. The chain employs TRBV5-5 and TRBJ1-5; perhaps TRBD1 as D (5 bases). V gave up 1 base and J gave up 6 bases, with 14 bases separating them. The CDR3 length is 15 residues. Germline CDR1 is SGHKS and CDR2 is YYEKEE (reference sequence). CDR3 nucleotide sequence: TGTGCCAGCAGCTTGCAGGGTGCTAGGGGTCAGCCCCAGCATTTT. It codes for CASSLQGARGQPQHF.

The chain combines TRBV10-3 with TRBJ2-2; 8 nucleotides line up with TRBD2. Per germline, CDR1 ENHRY and CDR2 SYGVKD. CDR3 length equals 14 residues. Losses at the gene ends were 6 bases for V and 1 base for J; bases not matched to a gene: 1. In nucleotides, the CDR3 is TGTGCCATCAGCCTAGCGGGGAACACCGGGGAGCTGTTTTTT. This translates into CAISLAGNTGELFF.

The chain joins TRBV7-8 to TRBJ1-1; D ambiguous. Germline-derived CDR1 and CDR2 are SGHVS and FQNEAQ. The CDR3 covers 13 residues. V shed 2 bases and J shed 4 bases, with 8 bases lying between them. CDR3 DNA sequence: TGTGCCAGCAGCTTATTACGAGGCACTGAAGCTTTCTTT. Translated: CASSLLRGTEAFF.

The genes are TRBV20-1 and TRBJ2-5, with a weak D call TRBD2 (7 bases). The germline CDR1 and CDR2 sequences are DFQATT and SNEGSKA (reference sequence). The ends were cut back, 4 bases at V and 5 bases at J, with 14 bases in the middle. The CDR3 length is 13 residues. CDR3 in amino acids: CSANRGARETQYF. DNA of the CDR3: TGCAGTGCTAACCGGGGGGCCAGGGAGACCCAGTACTTC.

Only a few counts were recorded for this clonotype. V usage is TRBV6-5 and J usage is TRBJ2-7; D is unresolved. V shed 0 bases and J shed 4 bases, with 10 bases lying between them. The CDR3 is 14 amino acids. Germline CDR1 reads MNHEY; CDR2 reads SVGAGI. As DNA, the CDR3 is TGTGCCAGCAGTTACTCATCGGCGACTTACGAGCAGTACTTC. Translated, it gives CASSYSSATYEQYF.

This clonotype was observed a few times. The rearrangement joins TRBV12-3 or TRBV12-4 to TRBJ1-2; D is ambiguous. CDR3 length equals 13 residues. The germline V and J ends were trimmed by 1 base and 6 bases, with 9 bases remaining between them. CDR3 sequence: CASSLDLGNGYTF. The DNA for the CDR3 is TGTGCCAGCAGTTTAGATTTGGGGAATGGCTACACCTTC.

The chain carries TRBV20-1 and TRBJ2-5, with 13 bases identical to TRBD2. With V trimmed by 3 bases and J by 3 bases, 4 bases remained unmatched. CDR1 and CDR2 (germline): DFQATT, SNEGSKA (reference sequence). This CDR3 contains 15 residues. The CDR3 sequence is CSASRTSGGKETQYF. The CDR3 region has the DNA TGCAGTGCTAGTAGGACTAGCGGGGGCAAAGAGACCCAGTACTTC.

V is TRBV5-1 and J is TRBJ2-7, with 8 bases fitting TRBD1. There are 13 residues in the CDR3. V lost 7 bases and J lost 6; bases outside the gene matches: 9. CDR1 and CDR2 (germline): SGHRS, YFSETQ. Written as DNA, the CDR3 is TGCGCCAGCGGGGGACAGGTCCTGGGCGAGCAGTACTTC. Protein product: CASGGQVLGEQYF.

Only a few counts were recorded for this clonotype. The chain employs TRBV5-5 and TRBJ2-3; 12 nucleotides agree with TRBD2. The germline V gene has CDR1 SGHKS and CDR2 YYEKEE (reference sequence). V lost 0 bases, J lost 3 bases, and 5 bases stayed unmatched. The CDR3 has 17 residues. The CDR3 region is CASSLEASGGATDTQYF. The CDR3 region has the DNA TGTGCCAGCAGCTTGGAGGCTAGCGGGGGGGCAACAGATACGCAGTATTTT.

This clonotype was seen a handful of times. The CDR3 loop is CASNRGRQVLTGELFF. The CDR3 DNA reads TGTGCCAGCAACAGGGGGCGGCAGGTCCTCACCGGGGAGCTGTTTTTT. This chain uses TRBV12-3 or TRBV12-4 with TRBJ2-2; the match to TRBD1 covers 9 bases. V lost 7 bases and J lost 4; bases outside the gene matches: 10. This CDR3 has 16 amino acids.

This chain links TRBV2 with TRBJ2-2; TRBD2 agrees at 8 bases. The CDR3 consists of 16 residues. The germline V gene encodes CDR1 SNHLY and CDR2 FYNNEI. J gave up 2 bases and V 5 bases, and 7 bases lay outside the gene matches. The CDR3 sequence: CASSLSSGPNTGELFF. The CDR3 DNA follows: TGTGCCAGCAGTCTTTCTAGCGGGCCCAACACCGGGGAGCTGTTTTTT.

The gene calls are TRBV12-3 or TRBV12-4 and TRBJ1-2, with unresolved D. This CDR3 has 13 residues. V lost 6 bases and J 4 bases, leaving 12 bases between the germline ends. The DNA of the CDR3 is TGTGCCAGCAGCCCCCAGTTGGGCTATGGCTACACCTTC. This encodes CASSPQLGYGYTF.

This chain uses TRBV20-1 with TRBJ2-3, with 10 positions matching TRBD2. CDR3 size: 16 residues. V was clipped by 6 bases and J by 5 bases; unmatched bases: 14. Germline CDR1 and CDR2: DFQATT and SNEGSKA (reference sequence). The CDR3 here is CSATKSLAGVGDTQYF. The CDR3 nucleotides read TGCAGTGCAACCAAAAGCCTAGCGGGAGTCGGAGATACGCAGTATTTT.

This clonotype was detected only a few times. This chain joins TRBV28 and TRBJ2-4; 8 positions match TRBD2. Germline V gene data show CDR1 as MDHEN and CDR2 as SYDVKM. The trim removed 6 bases at V and 0 bases at J, leaving 7 bases unmatched. The CDR3 is made up of 16 amino acids. This chain's CDR3 is CASSPNLAGAKNIQYF. CDR3 nucleotide sequence: TGTGCCAGCAGCCCTAATCTAGCGGGAGCCAAAAACATTCAGTACTTC.

A few counts support this clonotype. This sequence joins TRBV6-1 and TRBJ2-7, with D tentatively TRBD1 (6 bases). The CDR3 runs 16 residues. V shed 5 bases and J shed 4 bases, with 21 bases lying between them. The germline V gene has CDR1 MNHNS and CDR2 SASEGT. CDR3 residues: CASSQTSSGTLYEQYF. Written as DNA, the CDR3 is TGTGCCAGCAGTCAAACTTCATCCGGGACACTTTACGAGCAGTACTTC.

The rearrangement links TRBV6-6 to TRBJ2-4; no firm D call. Germline-derived CDR1 and CDR2 are MNHNY and SVGAGI (reference sequence). The V end lost 9 bases, the J end lost 2 bases, and 8 bases lay between the germline ends. The CDR3 is 12 amino acids. The CDR3 DNA follows: TGTGCCAGTCAGAGCACCAAAAACATTCAGTACTTC. Protein sequence: CASQSTKNIQYF.

The chain links TRBV29-1 to TRBJ2-1; TRBD1 agrees at 7 bases. Germline CDR1 SQVTM, CDR2 ANQGSEA. The trim removed 4 bases at V and 2 bases at J, leaving 2 bases unmatched. This CDR3 spans 13 amino acids. CDR3 DNA: TGCAGCGTTGCCGGGACAGCCTACAATGAGCAGTTCTTC. This translates into CSVAGTAYNEQFF.

This sequence joins TRBV12-3 or TRBV12-4 and TRBJ1-3; TRBD1 agrees at 7 bases. This CDR3 is 14 amino acids long. J lost 3 bases, V lost 4 bases, and 3 bases had no gene match. The CDR3 DNA is TGTGCCAGCAGTTATGGGACAGTTGGAAACACCATATATTTT. Its protein is CASSYGTVGNTIYF.

The chain carries TRBV18 and TRBJ1-2; 9 bases agree with TRBD1. V shed 0 bases, J shed 4 bases, and the junction held 6 bases outside the gene matches. The CDR3 loop spans 16 amino acids. The germline V gene encodes CDR1 KGHSH and CDR2 LQKENI. For the CDR3, the DNA is TGTGCCAGCTCACCACCGGGGACAGGGTGGTCCTATGGCTACACCTTC. Its protein is CASSPPGTGWSYGYTF.

As regards this clonotype: This is likely a read error, given that the CDR3 carries no conserved phenylalanine or tryptophan at its end. The chain recombines TRBV7-8 with TRBJ2-2; D is uncertain. V was shortened by 8 bases and J by 3 bases, with 13 bases between the two germline ends. CDR1 SGHVS and CDR2 FQNEAQ come from the germline V gene. The CDR3 consists of 14 residues. The CDR3 sequence is CASGPGVDTGELFC. CDR3 nucleotide sequence: TGTGCCAGCGGCCCTGGGGTGGACACCGGGGAGCTGTTTTGT.

This clonotype has more than one count but fewer than ten. The rearrangement links TRBV29-1 to TRBJ1-5; D is undetermined. CDR3 length: 12 amino acids. Trimming left V 8 bases short and J 4 bases short, with 12 bases between. Germline V lookup: CDR1 SQVTM, CDR2 ANQGSEA. The CDR3 nucleotides are TGCAGCTGCACGTCGGGGAATCAGCCCCAGCATTTT. This codes for CSCTSGNQPQHF.

The rearrangement joins TRBV7-8 to TRBJ2-5; D uncertain. CDR1 and CDR2 from the germline V gene are SGHVS and FQNEAQ. This CDR3 comprises 14 residues. V lost 6 bases and J lost 4, with 15 bases in between. The CDR3 DNA follows: TGTGCCAGCAGGTCTACAGCCCCCATAGAGACCCAGTACTTC. Translation: CASRSTAPIETQYF.

The V call is TRBV11-3, the J call TRBJ2-7; weak D call: TRBD1 (5 bases). V was clipped by 1 base and J by 6 bases, with 10 bases between them. The CDR3 loop spans 13 amino acids. The germline V gene encodes CDR1 SGHNT and CDR2 YENEEA. DNA for the CDR3: TGTGCCAGCAGCTTAGGGGGCATTGGCGAGCAGTACTTC. It codes for CASSLGGIGEQYF.

This clonotype has only a few counts. V usage is TRBV12-3 or TRBV12-4 and J usage is TRBJ1-4; TRBD1 aligns across 7 bases. This CDR3 is 14 amino acids long. Germline trimming cut 6 bases from V and 11 bases from J; bases unmatched to any gene: 12. Here the CDR3 DNA reads TGTGCCAGCAGACTACAGGGGTCAAGTGGGAAACTGTTTTTT. Its translation: CASRLQGSSGKLFF.

The chain joins TRBV6-2 or TRBV6-3 to TRBJ1-5; 7 bases map to TRBD1. This CDR3 spans 14 amino acids. In germline, CDR1 is MNHEY, CDR2 SVGEGT. V dropped 6 bases and J dropped 5; count of bases not matched to a gene: 7. CDR3: CASRRQGWHQPQHF. The DNA for the CDR3 is TGTGCCAGCAGACGACAGGGATGGCATCAGCCCCAGCATTTT.

The V gene is TRBV11-2, the J gene TRBJ2-5; TRBD1 matches 8 bases. The CDR3 length is 16 residues. Germline V lookup: CDR1 SGHAT, CDR2 FQNNGV. The V gene end was trimmed by 6 bases and the J gene end by 4 bases; junction bases not matched to a gene: 13. CDR3 sequence: CASSPPGTGSLETQYF. The CDR3 DNA is TGTGCCAGCAGTCCCCCCGGGACAGGATCCCTAGAGACCCAGTACTTC.

The sample holds a few counts of this clonotype. V is TRBV10-3 and J is TRBJ2-6, with TRBD1 as a possible D gene (5 bases). Trimming took 3 bases from V and 2 from J, leaving 8 bases between them. Germline CDR1 and CDR2: ENHRY and SYGVKD. The CDR3 runs 15 residues. CDR3 bases: TGTGCCATCAGTGAACAGGCACCTGGGGCCAACGTCCTGACTTTC. Amino acids: CAISEQAPGANVLTF.